What follows are 23 T cell receptor beta chains derived from one specimen sequenced in a study of blood T cell repertoires in COVID-19. Libraries were prepared by immunoSEQ multiplex PCR; TCRdb keeps only in-frame clonotypes and omits some of them. Of about 59,000 clones listed, less than 85% are singletons. Sample: peripheral blood. These receptors all come from a woman in her 70s with acute or convalescent COVID-19.

The genes are TRBV14 and TRBJ2-1; TRBD1 might be the D (5 bases). The CDR3 sequence is 15 residues long. Germline CDR1 reads SGHDN; CDR2 reads FVKESK. V lost 0 bases and J 6 bases, leaving 12 bases between the germline ends. The CDR3 loop reads CASSQDGASRNEQFF. The DNA for the CDR3 is TGTGCCAGCAGCCAAGATGGGGCTAGTCGCAATGAGCAGTTCTTC.

The chain combines TRBV27 with TRBJ1-5; D remains unclear. This CDR3 has 14 amino acids. CDR1 and CDR2 from the germline V gene are MNHEY and SMNVEV (reference sequence). Trimming shortened V by 3 bases and J by 1 base, and 7 bases separated the two germline ends. CDR3 sequence (DNA): TGTGCCAGCAGTTTCCGGGGAAGCAATCAGCCCCAGCATTTT. It translates to CASSFRGSNQPQHF.

DNA for the CDR3: TGCGCCAGCAGCCTGGGACTAGGAGAGACCCAGTACTTC. Translated: CASSLGLGETQYF. V is TRBV5-1 and J is TRBJ2-5; TRBD2 agrees at 8 bases. Germline CDR1 SGHRS, CDR2 YFSETQ. This CDR3 contains 13 residues. The V and J ends lost 4 bases and 4 bases, in that order; junction bases with no gene match: 3. The full variable domain, rest sourced from reference TRBV5-1 and TRBJ2-5, is KAGVTQTPRYLIKTRGQQVTLSCSPISGHRSVSWYQQTPGQGLQFLFEYFSETQRNKGNFPGRFSGRQFSNSRSEMNVSTLELGDSALYLCASSLGLGETQYFGPGTRLLVL.

The rearrangement uses TRBV7-3 and TRBJ2-2, with D possibly TRBD2 on 6 matching bases. The V gene lost 5 bases and the J gene lost 3 bases, with 13 bases spanning the gap. This CDR3 has 15 amino acids. Germline V gives CDR1 SGHTA, CDR2 FQGTGA. CDR3 protein: CASSVGLWDTGELFF. The DNA of the CDR3 is TGTGCCAGCAGCGTGGGACTTTGGGACACCGGGGAGCTGTTTTTT.

The J gene is TRBJ1-2, the V gene TRBV3-1 (or the pseudogene TRBV3-2); TRBD1 matches 8 bases. V was clipped by 6 bases and J by 8 bases; unmatched bases: 11. This CDR3 has 14 residues. The germline V gene encodes CDR1 LGHDT and CDR2 YNNKEL (reference sequence). The CDR3 sequence is CASRTAGRGRGYTF. DNA of the CDR3: TGTGCCAGCAGGACCGCGGGCAGGGGGCGAGGCTACACCTTC.

V is TRBV7-9 and J is TRBJ1-1; weak D call: TRBD1 (5 bases). The length of the CDR3 is 18 residues. Germline-derived CDR1 and CDR2 are SEHNR and FQNEAQ (reference sequence). V lost 5 bases and J lost 1, with 23 bases in between. The CDR3 spells CASSPARVGEGKNTEAFF. CDR3 coding DNA: TGTGCCAGCAGCCCAGCTCGGGTTGGGGAGGGGAAGAACACTGAAGCTTTCTTT.

The chain carries TRBV2 and TRBJ1-2, with D unresolved. The V gene's germline CDR1 is SNHLY and CDR2 FYNNEI. Trimming stripped 2 bases from V and 4 bases from J, with 17 bases between. The CDR3 extends over 16 amino acids. In DNA, the CDR3 is TGTGCCAGCAGTGAATTTTATGCGAGGCACGGCTATGGCTACACCTTC. It codes for CASSEFYARHGYGYTF.

Here the CDR3 reads CASSPNPSGELFF. The CDR3 nucleotides read TGTGCCAGCAGCCCAAATCCTAGCGGGGAGCTGTTTTTT. The chain is built from TRBV9 and TRBJ2-2; no firm D call. Trimming took 4 bases from V and 7 from J, leaving 11 bases between them. This CDR3 has 13 amino acids. The germline CDR1 and CDR2 sequences are SGDLS and YYNGEE.

The V call is TRBV6-5, the J call TRBJ1-5; 7 positions match TRBD1. Germline loops: CDR1 MNHEY, CDR2 SVGAGI. J was trimmed by 0 bases and V by 5 bases; bases with no gene match: 4. CDR3 length: 15 amino acids. The CDR3 protein is CASSRDRVSNQPQHF. The DNA for the CDR3 is TGTGCCAGCAGTCGAGACAGGGTTAGCAATCAGCCCCAGCATTTT.

The V gene is TRBV12-5, the J gene TRBJ1-2; D unclear. The CDR3 runs to 15 residues. Trimming pared 5 bases from V and 4 bases from J, leaving 17 bases between. Germline lookup yields CDR1 LGHNT and CDR2 FRNRAP. The CDR3 region is CASGPPGGLFYGYTF. The DNA of the CDR3 is TGTGCTAGTGGTCCCCCGGGAGGGCTATTCTATGGCTACACCTTC.

The chain uses TRBV27 and TRBJ1-6; D perhaps matches TRBD1 (6 bases). V was clipped by 6 bases and J by 4 bases, with 16 bases between them. In germline, CDR1 is MNHEY, CDR2 SMNVEV (reference sequence). The CDR3 is 16 residues long. The CDR3, as DNA: TGTGCCAGCAGCCAAACAGGGAAAAGGTATAATTCACCCCTCCACTTT. Translated, it gives CASSQTGKRYNSPLHF.

This chain uses TRBV27 with TRBJ2-7; D might be TRBD1 (6 bases). The germline gives CDR1 MNHEY, CDR2 SMNVEV (reference sequence). This CDR3 is 13 amino acids long. V was pared by 6 bases and J by 3 bases, with 12 bases between. The CDR3 region has the DNA TGTGCCAGCAGCACGGACAGTTTCTACGAGCAGTACTTC. It translates to CASSTDSFYEQYF.

In nucleotides, the CDR3 is TGTGCCAGCAGCGTGACCTCTGGGGCTCAGCCCCAGCATTTT. Protein sequence: CASSVTSGAQPQHF. This chain links TRBV6-6 with TRBJ1-5; possibly TRBD1 for D (5 bases). Germline V lookup: CDR1 MNHNY, CDR2 SVGAGI (reference sequence). Trimming cost V 6 bases and J 6 bases, with 15 bases left between them. This CDR3 region has 14 residues.

The genes are TRBV3-1 (or the pseudogene TRBV3-2) and TRBJ1-1; 8 bases agree with TRBD1. Germline values: CDR1 LGHDT, CDR2 YNNKEL (reference sequence). The CDR3 runs 12 residues. V lost 6 bases, J lost 8 bases, and 5 bases stayed unmatched. The CDR3 DNA reads as TGTGCCAGCAGAGACGGGACAGGCGAAGCTTTCTTT. Its protein product is CASRDGTGEAFF.

The chain joins TRBV7-3 to TRBJ2-6, with D perhaps matching TRBD1 (7 bases). Germline CDR1 SGHTA, CDR2 FQGTGA. V gave up 3 bases and J gave up 2 bases, with 11 bases separating them. The CDR3 extends over 16 amino acids. CDR3 coding DNA: TGTGCCAGCAGCTTCGCAGGGGGGACTGGGGCCAACGTCCTGACTTTC. Its protein is CASSFAGGTGANVLTF.

CDR3 DNA: TGTGCCTGGAGTCTCGGGAGACAGAGAATAATCTATGGCTACACCTTC. Protein sequence: CAWSLGRQRIIYGYTF. This chain links TRBV30 with TRBJ1-2, with D perhaps TRBD1 (5 bases). Trimming removed 2 bases from V and 4 bases from J, with 20 bases in between. The V gene's germline CDR1 is GTSNPN and CDR2 SVGIG (reference sequence). The CDR3 is made up of 16 amino acids.

The chain couples TRBV2 to TRBJ1-2; no reliable D call. There are 12 residues in the CDR3. Trimming removed 5 bases at V and 4 bases at J, with 8 bases between. CDR1 is SNHLY, CDR2 FYNNEI, per germline. The DNA of the CDR3 is TGTGCCAGCAGTTCTGCAGGCTATGGCTACACCTTC. This gives the protein CASSSAGYGYTF.

The rearrangement links TRBV4-1 to TRBJ1-5; tentative D call: TRBD1 (5 bases). The germline V gene encodes CDR1 MGHRA and CDR2 YSYEKL. Trimming took 4 bases from V and 6 from J, leaving 19 bases between them. CDR3 length: 16 amino acids. CDR3 DNA sequence: TGCGCCAGCAGCCGACAAATGGGGGGAAGGGGTCAGCCCCAGCATTTT. Its translation is CASSRQMGGRGQPQHF.

V is TRBV4-1 and J is TRBJ1-1; unclear D gene. V dropped 1 base and J dropped 5 bases, with 11 bases sitting between them. CDR1 is MGHRA, CDR2 YSYEKL, per germline. This CDR3 spans 14 amino acids. The CDR3 reads CASSQVSSGTEAFF. As DNA, the CDR3 is TGCGCCAGCAGCCAAGTTTCTTCAGGAACTGAAGCTTTCTTT.

The V and J genes are TRBV19 and TRBJ1-2; D gene ambiguous. CDR1 LNHDA and CDR2 SQIVND come from the germline V gene (reference sequence). The V end lost 0 bases, the J end lost 8 bases, and 13 bases lay between the germline ends. This CDR3 is built from 14 residues. CDR3 coding DNA: TGTGCCAGTAGTATAGACCCAGCCCTGGAGGGCTACACCTTC. This codes for CASSIDPALEGYTF.

This clone was seen only a few times. This chain links TRBV27 with TRBJ1-6; 8 positions match TRBD1. With 5 bases clipped from V and 4 bases from J, the junction kept 7 bases outside the gene matches. Germline values: CDR1 MNHEY, CDR2 SMNVEV (reference sequence). CDR3 size: 16 residues. CDR3 nucleotides: TGTGCCAGCAGTATGACAGGACAGGGTTATAATTCACCCCTCCACTTT. It encodes CASSMTGQGYNSPLHF.

This chain joins TRBV25-1 and TRBJ1-3; D might be TRBD1 (5 bases). This CDR3 region has 14 residues. The V and J ends lost 4 bases and 5 bases respectively, with 12 bases between them. Germline values: CDR1 MGHDK, CDR2 SYGVNS. CDR3 nucleotides: TGTGCCAGCAGTGGGGGAGGGGCGCGAAACACCATATATTTT. Amino acid sequence: CASSGGGARNTIYF. The full variable domain, its missing parts supplied by reference TRBV25-1 and TRBJ1-3, is EADIYQTPRYLVIGTGKKITLECSQTMGHDKMYWYQQDPGMELHLIHYSYGVNSTEKGDLSSESTVSRIRTEHFPLTLESARPSHTSQYLCASSGGGARNTIYFGEGSWLTVV.

In its sample, this clone was seen many times. The chain joins TRBV11-3 to TRBJ1-1, with D tentatively TRBD1 (5 bases). Germline lookup yields CDR1 SGHNT and CDR2 YENEEA. The V end was cut by 3 bases, the J end by 2 bases, with 7 bases between. This CDR3 has 13 residues. CDR3 amino acids: CASSFGTNTEAFF. In nucleotides, the CDR3 is TGTGCCAGCAGCTTCGGGACTAACACTGAAGCTTTCTTT.